The text below deals with one T cell receptor beta chain. Its antigen is not identified. The data stem from a study of cytomegalovirus exposure and HLA in healthy donors. Study results and limitations: Some highly shared sequence variants likely arose as a pipeline artifact.

Germline trimming cut 6 bases from V and 6 bases from J; bases unmatched to any gene: 8. This CDR3 is built from 14 residues. Germline values: CDR1 MDHEN, CDR2 SYDVKM. The PCR ran on 60 Vbeta and 13 Jbeta primers. Using immunoSEQ multiplex PCR, the repertoire was profiled, and TCRdb retains in-frame clones only, with some absent. Its table records approximately 150,000 clones. The sample comprised PBMCs. The source is a woman under 30 in good health and CMV-seronegative. The V gene is TRBV28, the J gene TRBJ2-1, with 7 positions matching TRBD2. CDR3 sequence: CASREAGPLNEQFF. The CDR3, as DNA: TGTGCCAGCAGGGAAGCGGGACCCCTCAATGAGCAGTTCTTC. Filled out from reference TRBV28 and TRBJ2-1, the complete variable domain reads DVKVTQSSRYLVKRTGEKVFLECVQDMDHENMFWYRQDPGLGLRLIYFSYDVKMKEKGDIPEGYSVSREKKERFSLILESASTNQTSMYLCASREAGPLNEQFFGPGTRLTVL.